This entry lists 20 T cell receptor beta chains sequenced from one sample in a study of cytomegalovirus exposure and HLA in healthy donors. PCR employed 60 Vbeta and 13 Jbeta primers. Method: immunoSEQ multiplex PCR; TCRdb's copy keeps in-frame clones and lacks some. The data show some 150,000 clones, with 70% to 80% seen just once and 7.7% held by the top ten. Input material: PBMCs. All receptors derive from a man aged 25 to 45 in good health and CMV-seropositive.

The genes are TRBV14 and TRBJ2-1; D is uncertain. Trimming stripped 3 bases from V and 0 bases from J, with 15 bases between. Germline V gene data show CDR1 as SGHDN and CDR2 as FVKESK. There are 17 residues in the CDR3. CDR3 loop: CASSQLLSESSYNEQFF. In DNA, the CDR3 is TGTGCCAGCAGCCAGCTTCTCAGCGAGAGCTCCTACAATGAGCAGTTCTTC.

This chain connects TRBV5-1 to TRBJ2-5; 7 nucleotides agree with TRBD2. The J call could be wrong; TRBJ2-7 is a better fit for the DNA end. The CDR3 spans 13 residues. Germline V gene sequence: CDR1 SGHRS, CDR2 YFSETQ. The CDR3 region has the DNA TGCGCCAGCAGCTTGGGGGGGGGCTACGAGCAGTACTTC. The encoded protein is CASSLGGGYEQYF.

The rearrangement joins TRBV4-1 to TRBJ2-5; the D gene is possibly TRBD1 (6 bases). TRBJ2-7 matches the DNA end more closely, so the J call is doubtful. The CDR3 is 14 amino acids. Germline V gives CDR1 MGHRA, CDR2 YSYEKL. The DNA for the CDR3 is TGCGCCAGCAGCCACCGGGACACCGGAGACGAGCAGTACTTC. This translates into CASSHRDTGDEQYF.

This clone was counted a single time. J is TRBJ2-3 and V is TRBV7-9; 10 bases align to TRBD2. There are 17 residues in the CDR3. J lost 6 bases, V lost 4 bases, and 13 bases had no gene match. Per germline, CDR1 SEHNR and CDR2 FQNEAQ (reference sequence). The CDR3 loop reads CASSYRTGLAGEDTQYF. CDR3 in DNA: TGTGCCAGCAGCTACCGGACCGGGCTAGCGGGAGAGGATACGCAGTATTTT. Supplemented by reference TRBV7-9 and TRBJ2-3, the full variable domain reads DTGVSQNPRHKITKRGQNVTFRCDPISEHNRLYWYRQTLGQGPEFLTYFQNEAQLEKSRLLSDRFSAERPKGSFSTLEIQRTEQGDSAMYLCASSYRTGLAGEDTQYFGPGTRLTVL.

On this clone: The same CDR3 is also encoded by other DNA sequences in this sample. J is TRBJ1-3 and V is TRBV2, with no clear D. The germline gives CDR1 SNHLY, CDR2 FYNNEI. This CDR3 is 17 amino acids long. Trimming pared 4 bases from V and 2 bases from J, leaving 18 bases between. In DNA form, the CDR3 reads TGTGCCAGCAGTGGAGGTCATTCGGGGTTTGCTGGAAACACCATATATTTT. Its protein is CASSGGHSGFAGNTIYF.

The V gene is TRBV7-7, the J gene TRBJ2-1; D remains ambiguous. Germline V gene data show CDR1 as SSHAT and CDR2 as FNYEAQ (reference sequence). V was trimmed by 5 bases and J by 7 bases, leaving 15 bases between them. The CDR3 runs to 14 residues. CDR3 DNA: TGTGCCAGCAGCCCCAATAGCCGCCTTAATGAGCAGTTCTTC. Translated: CASSPNSRLNEQFF. Supplemented by reference TRBV7-7 and TRBJ2-1, the full variable domain reads GAGVSQSPRYKVTKRGQDVTLRCDPISSHATLYWYQQALGQGPEFLTYFNYEAQPDKSGLPSDRFSAERPEGSISTLTIQRTEQRDSAMYRCASSPNSRLNEQFFGPGTRLTVL.

CDR3 residues: CASSPGTAKETQYF. CDR3 DNA sequence: TGCGCCAGCAGCCCCGGGACAGCAAAAGAGACCCAGTACTTC. The V call is TRBV5-1, the J call TRBJ2-5, with TRBD1 matching over 7 bases. J lost 3 bases, V lost 4 bases, and 6 bases had no gene match. This CDR3 comprises 14 residues. CDR1 and CDR2 (germline): SGHRS, YFSETQ.

Only a few counts were recorded for this clone. This chain joins TRBV19 and TRBJ2-7; 7 nucleotides line up with TRBD2. Trimming at V came to 1 base and at J to 4 bases, leaving 7 bases not matched to a gene. The CDR3 sequence is 15 residues long. CDR1 is LNHDA, CDR2 SQIVND, per germline (reference sequence). The CDR3 spells CASSIVAGDEYEQYF. For the CDR3, the DNA is TGTGCCAGTAGTATAGTGGCGGGAGACGAATACGAGCAGTACTTC.

The chain carries TRBV5-6 and TRBJ2-7; a weak D match, TRBD1 (6 bases). The ends were cut back, 2 bases at V and 4 bases at J, with 19 bases in the middle. Germline CDR1 is SGHDT and CDR2 is YYEEEE. There are 16 residues in the CDR3. In nucleotides, the CDR3 is TGTGCCAGCAGCTTAGGGGGACGTAAGAACGTGTACGAGCAGTACTTC. Residues: CASSLGGRKNVYEQYF.

The chain recombines TRBV12-5 with TRBJ1-5, with 7 bases fitting TRBD1. The CDR3 covers 14 residues. Looked up from germline, CDR1 is LGHNT and CDR2 is FRNRAP. V was clipped by 2 bases and J by 8 bases; unmatched bases: 6. The CDR3 reads CASGLSTGAEPQHF. In DNA form, the CDR3 reads TGTGCTAGTGGTTTGAGTACAGGGGCGGAGCCCCAGCATTTT.

CDR3 bases: TGTGCCACCGGGATACAGGGGAATGAGCAGTTCTTC. Translation gives CATGIQGNEQFF. The rearrangement uses TRBV6-5 and TRBJ2-1; 7 bases line up with TRBD1. The CDR3 is made up of 12 amino acids. Germline trimming cut 10 bases from V and 7 bases from J; bases unmatched to any gene: 7. The germline V gene encodes CDR1 MNHEY and CDR2 SVGAGI.

A remark on this clone: Different DNA sequences within this sample yield the same CDR3. The rearrangement links TRBV5-1 to TRBJ1-1; 9 positions agree with TRBD1. V gave up 3 bases and J gave up 0 bases; unmatched junction bases: 3. Germline V gene sequence: CDR1 SGHRS, CDR2 YFSETQ. The CDR3 sequence is 15 residues long. DNA for the CDR3: TGCGCCAGCAGCTCGGGACAGGGCCTGAACACTGAAGCTTTCTTT. Translation gives CASSSGQGLNTEAFF. Variable domain in full (rest from reference TRBV5-1 and TRBJ1-1): KAGVTQTPRYLIKTRGQQVTLSCSPISGHRSVSWYQQTPGQGLQFLFEYFSETQRNKGNFPGRFSGRQFSNSRSEMNVSTLELGDSALYLCASSSGQGLNTEAFFGQGTRLTVV.

The genes are TRBV5-1 and TRBJ1-3; 9 bases are shared with TRBD1. Per the germline V gene, CDR1 is SGHRS and CDR2 is YFSETQ. The CDR3 has 15 amino acids. Trimming cost V 0 bases and J 7 bases; bases outside gene matches: 5. Written as DNA, the CDR3 is TGCGCCAGCAGCTTGGGGGGACAGGGTGACAACACCATATATTTT. Translating gives CASSLGGQGDNTIYF. Full variable domain (outside the CDR3, taken from reference TRBV5-1 and TRBJ1-3): KAGVTQTPRYLIKTRGQQVTLSCSPISGHRSVSWYQQTPGQGLQFLFEYFSETQRNKGNFPGRFSGRQFSNSRSEMNVSTLELGDSALYLCASSLGGQGDNTIYFGEGSWLTVV.

The sample holds one count of this clone. The chain is built from TRBV2 and TRBJ1-5, with TRBD1 as a possible D gene (6 bases). The V gene's germline CDR1 is SNHLY and CDR2 FYNNEI. This CDR3 has 15 residues. Trimming took 6 bases from V and 1 from J, leaving 13 bases between them. The CDR3 reads CASSQQGQSNQPQHF. CDR3 DNA sequence: TGTGCCAGCAGCCAACAAGGACAGAGCAATCAGCCCCAGCATTTT.

This rearrangement joins TRBV5-1 to TRBJ2-7, with 9 bases lining up with TRBD2. The CDR3 spans 17 residues. V lost 0 bases to trimming and J lost 0 bases; unmatched junction nucleotides: 7. CDR1 and CDR2 (germline): SGHRS, YFSETQ. Written as DNA, the CDR3 is TGCGCCAGCAGCTTGGATGGTAGCGGGAGCGGCTCCTACGAGCAGTACTTC. It yields the protein CASSLDGSGSGSYEQYF. The whole variable domain, remainder taken from reference TRBV5-1 and TRBJ2-7, is KAGVTQTPRYLIKTRGQQVTLSCSPISGHRSVSWYQQTPGQGLQFLFEYFSETQRNKGNFPGRFSGRQFSNSRSEMNVSTLELGDSALYLCASSLDGSGSGSYEQYFGPGTRLTVT.

The J gene is TRBJ1-1, the V gene TRBV19; D ambiguous. CDR3 length equals 14 residues. The V and J ends lost 5 bases and 1 base respectively, with 11 bases between them. Germline CDR1 LNHDA, CDR2 SQIVND (reference sequence). In nucleotides, the CDR3 is TGTGCCAGTAGTCCCTCCCGGGAGAACACTGAAGCTTTCTTT. This sequence encodes CASSPSRENTEAFF.

The J gene is TRBJ1-1, the V gene TRBV18, with D unclear. V lost 3 bases and J lost 0, with 8 bases in between. Germline V gene data show CDR1 as KGHSH and CDR2 as LQKENI. The CDR3 sequence is 14 residues long. As DNA, the CDR3 is TGTGCCAGCTCACCTCCAGGAATGAACACTGAAGCTTTCTTT. This gives the protein CASSPPGMNTEAFF.

V usage is TRBV5-4 and J usage is TRBJ2-5; D not certain. Trimming pared 2 bases from V and 2 bases from J, leaving 7 bases between. CDR3 size: 13 residues. The germline gives CDR1 SGHNT, CDR2 YYREEE (reference sequence). This CDR3 is CASSLAPQETQYF. The DNA for the CDR3 is TGTGCCAGCAGCTTAGCCCCACAAGAGACCCAGTACTTC.

V is TRBV7-9 and J is TRBJ1-4; 7 bases align to TRBD1. Germline V gene sequence: CDR1 SEHNR, CDR2 FQNEAQ (reference sequence). The CDR3 is 15 residues long. J was trimmed by 4 bases and V by 5 bases; bases with no gene match: 7. This chain's CDR3 is CASSPVTGSNEKLFF. The CDR3 bases are TGTGCCAGCAGCCCAGTGACAGGGAGTAATGAAAAACTGTTTTTT.

This chain joins TRBV7-9 and TRBJ2-1, with TRBD1 matching over 7 bases. This CDR3 contains 14 residues. Germline V gene lookup returns CDR1 SEHNR and CDR2 FQNEAQ (reference sequence). The V segment lost 1 base and the J segment 7 bases; nucleotides outside the gene matches: 4. CDR3 residues: CASSLGQGWNEQFF. In DNA form, the CDR3 reads TGTGCCAGCAGCTTAGGACAGGGATGGAATGAGCAGTTCTTC. The variable domain in full, with the rest retrieved from reference TRBV7-9 and TRBJ2-1, is DTGVSQNPRHKITKRGQNVTFRCDPISEHNRLYWYRQTLGQGPEFLTYFQNEAQLEKSRLLSDRFSAERPKGSFSTLEIQRTEQGDSAMYLCASSLGQGWNEQFFGPGTRLTVL.